This T cell receptor beta chain was profiled in a study of OX40 agonist ivuxolimab in advanced cancers. For the study at large: Each patient was given ivuxolimab into a vein every 2 weeks, at 0.01 to 10 mg/kg. The study enrolled dose-escalation patients with hepatocellular carcinoma, melanoma, renal cell or head and neck cancer.

Some clones are missing from TCRdb's copy, which holds only in-frame ones; the method was immunoSEQ multiplex PCR. Altogether some 23,000 clones are present, about 80% being singletons, with the ten largest covering about a quarter. The CDR3 length is 11 residues. Trimming took 6 bases from V and 2 from J, leaving 4 bases between them. The germline gives CDR1 ENHRY, CDR2 SYGVKD. A history of autoimmune disease or systemic immunosuppression excluded patients. A few counts support this clone. The receptor was derived from an adult with an advanced solid tumor such as melanoma, head and neck, liver or kidney cancer. The rearrangement uses TRBV10-3 and TRBJ1-1, with unresolved D. Sequencing used CD4+ or CD8+ T cells sorted from blood, obtained in a trial of the OX40 agonist ivuxolimab. The CDR3 DNA sequence: TGTGCCATCAGGCTAAACACTGAAGCTTTCTTT. Protein product: CAIRLNTEAFF.